This T cell receptor (beta chain) originates from a study of CD4 and CD8 cells across lung adenocarcinoma regions listed by TCRdb under 2018. Turning to the overall study: To look at intratumor heterogeneity in the T cell receptor repertoire, the study compared tumor centers against tumor margins.

Inclusive of the bounding cysteine and phenylalanine, the CDR3 is 15 residues long. The only DNA kept is the CDR3, 45 bases in frame from the first base. The germline V gene (reference sequence) sets CDR1 to WNHNN and CDR2 to SYGVQD. V is pared back by 0 bases and J by 3 bases, with 10 bases lying between the germline termini. Donors were patients with localized lung adenocarcinoma, a subtype of non-small cell lung cancer. The margins of localized lung adenocarcinomas were where the samples came from. For TCR repertoire analysis, CD8+ T cells taken from tumor tissue were profiled apart from CD4+ T cells. On this clonotype: No antigen is known for it. Within one base of it there is no much larger clone, and no base qualities were kept.

Library preparation used PCR. This sample was sequenced with a HiSeq X Ten. Clones were called with MiXCR by TCRdb after fastp trimmed the public reads at Q25, and only in-frame beta chains were retained. Rows matching on CDR3 protein sequence are summarized as one entry with the most common DNA and genes. The sample table shows 10,000 to 15,000 distinct CDR3 sequences, and 40% to 55% are seen once. The top ten constitute roughly 25% of the sample. The receptor chain draws on TRBV10-1 and TRBJ2-3; a weak D assignment points to TRBD2 (6 bases agree). The sample was CD8+ T cells from the margin of a lung tumor. According to the study, the label for this sample's cell subset or site signals: tumor margin region. The source is a female donor with lung adenocarcinoma. The CD4 and CD8 labels of this study may be unreliable. For the CDR3, the sequence is CASSESTRETDTQYF. The nucleotide sequence is given as TGCGCCAGCAGTGAGTCAACCCGGGAGACAGATACGCAGTATTTT.